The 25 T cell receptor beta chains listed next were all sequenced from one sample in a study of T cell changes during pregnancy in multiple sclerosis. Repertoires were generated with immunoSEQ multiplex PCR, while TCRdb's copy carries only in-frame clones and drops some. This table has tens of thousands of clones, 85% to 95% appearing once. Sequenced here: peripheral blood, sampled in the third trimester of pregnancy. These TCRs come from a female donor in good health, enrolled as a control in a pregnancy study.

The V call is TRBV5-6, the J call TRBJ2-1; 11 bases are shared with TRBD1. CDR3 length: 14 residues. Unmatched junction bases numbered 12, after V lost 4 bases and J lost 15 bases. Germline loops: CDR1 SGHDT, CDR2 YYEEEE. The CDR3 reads CASSARDRGVSRFF. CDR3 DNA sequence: TGTGCCAGCAGCGCCCGGGACAGGGGGGTCTCCCGGTTCTTC. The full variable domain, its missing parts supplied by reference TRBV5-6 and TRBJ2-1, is DAGVTQSPTHLIKTRGQQVTLRCSPKSGHDTVSWYQQALGQGPQFIFQYYEEEERQRGNFPDRFSGHQFPNYSSELNVNALLLGDSALYLCASSARDRGVSRFFGPGTRLTVL.

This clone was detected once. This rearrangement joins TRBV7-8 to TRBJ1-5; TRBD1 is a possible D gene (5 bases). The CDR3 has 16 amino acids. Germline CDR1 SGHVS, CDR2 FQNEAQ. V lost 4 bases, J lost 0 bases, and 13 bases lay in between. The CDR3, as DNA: TGTGCCAGCAGCTCAGGGACGGACTATAGCAATCAGCCCCAGCATTTT. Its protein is CASSSGTDYSNQPQHF.

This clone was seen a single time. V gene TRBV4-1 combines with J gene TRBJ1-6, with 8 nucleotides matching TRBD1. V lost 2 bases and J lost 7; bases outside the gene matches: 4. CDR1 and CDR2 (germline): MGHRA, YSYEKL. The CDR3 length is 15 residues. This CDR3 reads CASSQSQGANSPLHF. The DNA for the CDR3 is TGCGCCAGCAGCCAATCCCAGGGGGCGAATTCACCCCTCCACTTT.

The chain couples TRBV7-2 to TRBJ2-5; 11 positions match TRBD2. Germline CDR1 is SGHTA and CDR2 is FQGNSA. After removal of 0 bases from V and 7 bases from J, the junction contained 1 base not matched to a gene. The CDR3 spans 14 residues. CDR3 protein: CASSLALAGGTQYF. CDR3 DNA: TGTGCCAGCAGCTTAGCGCTAGCGGGGGGGACCCAGTACTTC. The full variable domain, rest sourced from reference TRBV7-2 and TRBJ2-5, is GAGVSQSPSNKVTEKGKDVELRCDPISGHTALYWYRQSLGQGLEFLIYFQGNSAPDKSGLPSDRFSAERTGGSVSTLTIQRTQQEDSAVYLCASSLALAGGTQYFGPGTRLLVL.

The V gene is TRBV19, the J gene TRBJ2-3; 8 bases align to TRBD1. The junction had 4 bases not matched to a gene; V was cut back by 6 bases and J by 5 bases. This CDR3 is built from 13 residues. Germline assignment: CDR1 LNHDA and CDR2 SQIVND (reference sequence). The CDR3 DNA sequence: TGTGCCAGTAGAGACAGGGGAATAGATACGCAGTATTTT. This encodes CASRDRGIDTQYF. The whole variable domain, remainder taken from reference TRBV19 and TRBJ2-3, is DGGITQSPKYLFRKEGQNVTLSCEQNLNHDAMYWYRQDPGQGLRLIYYSQIVNDFQKGDIAEGYSVSREKKESFPLTVTSAQKNPTAFYLCASRDRGIDTQYFGPGTRLTVL.

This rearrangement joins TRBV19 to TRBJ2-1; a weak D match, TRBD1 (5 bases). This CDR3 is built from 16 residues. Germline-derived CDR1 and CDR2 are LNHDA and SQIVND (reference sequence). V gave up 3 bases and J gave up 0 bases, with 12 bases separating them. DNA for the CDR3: TGTGCCAGTAGTATTTATGGCAGGGCCTCCTACAATGAGCAGTTCTTC. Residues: CASSIYGRASYNEQFF.

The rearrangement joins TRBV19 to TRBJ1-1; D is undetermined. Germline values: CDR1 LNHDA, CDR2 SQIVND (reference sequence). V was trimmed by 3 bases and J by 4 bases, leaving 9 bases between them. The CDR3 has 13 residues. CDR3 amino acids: CASSITRVTEAFF. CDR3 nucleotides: TGTGCCAGTAGTATCACGAGGGTCACTGAAGCTTTCTTT.

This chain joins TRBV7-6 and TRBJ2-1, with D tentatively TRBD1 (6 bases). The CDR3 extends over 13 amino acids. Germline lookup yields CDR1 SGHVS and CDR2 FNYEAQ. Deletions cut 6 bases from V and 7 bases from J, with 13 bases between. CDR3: CASRGEGGNEQFF. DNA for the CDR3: TGTGCCAGCAGGGGAGAAGGGGGTAATGAGCAGTTCTTC.

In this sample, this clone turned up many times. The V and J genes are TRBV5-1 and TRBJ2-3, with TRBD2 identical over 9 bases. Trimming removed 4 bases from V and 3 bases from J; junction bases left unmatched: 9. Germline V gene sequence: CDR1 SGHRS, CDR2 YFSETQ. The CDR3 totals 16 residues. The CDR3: CASSPLSGSPTDTQYF. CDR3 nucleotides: TGCGCCAGCAGCCCCCTTAGCGGGAGCCCGACAGATACGCAGTATTTT.

CDR3 region: CASSRTGGSGANVLTF. CDR3 bases: TGTGCCAGCAGTCGGACAGGGGGCTCTGGGGCCAACGTCCTGACTTTC. The chain combines TRBV27 with TRBJ2-6, with 10 positions matching TRBD1. The CDR3 length is 16 residues. Germline-derived CDR1 and CDR2 are MNHEY and SMNVEV (reference sequence). V lost 5 bases to trimming and J lost 0 bases; unmatched junction nucleotides: 1.

The CDR3 reads CASREGRGEQYF. CDR3 nucleotides: TGTGCCAGCAGAGAGGGGAGGGGCGAGCAGTACTTC. The chain couples TRBV28 to TRBJ2-7; 7 positions agree with TRBD2. Germline V gene lookup returns CDR1 MDHEN and CDR2 SYDVKM. The CDR3 totals 12 residues. Unmatched junction bases numbered 5, after V lost 6 bases and J lost 6 bases.

DNA for the CDR3: TGCGCCAGCAGCCAAGAAGGGCTAGCGGGGGTGGATACGCAGTATTTT. Translation gives CASSQEGLAGVDTQYF. This chain joins TRBV4-1 and TRBJ2-3; 10 bases agree with TRBD2. In germline, CDR1 is MGHRA, CDR2 YSYEKL. Trimming took 0 bases from V and 6 from J; bases not matched to a gene: 6. This CDR3 is built from 16 residues.

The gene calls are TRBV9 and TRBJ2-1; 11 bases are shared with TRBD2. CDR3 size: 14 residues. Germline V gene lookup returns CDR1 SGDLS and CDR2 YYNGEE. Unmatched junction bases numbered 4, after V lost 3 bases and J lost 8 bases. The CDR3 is CASSDLGLADEQFF. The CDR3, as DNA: TGTGCCAGCAGCGACCTGGGACTAGCGGATGAGCAGTTCTTC. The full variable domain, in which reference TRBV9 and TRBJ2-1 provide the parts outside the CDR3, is DSGVTQTPKHLITATGQRVTLRCSPRSGDLSVYWYQQSLDQGLQFLIQYYNGEERAKGNILERFSAQQFPDLHSELNLSSLELGDSALYFCASSDLGLADEQFFGPGTRLTVL.

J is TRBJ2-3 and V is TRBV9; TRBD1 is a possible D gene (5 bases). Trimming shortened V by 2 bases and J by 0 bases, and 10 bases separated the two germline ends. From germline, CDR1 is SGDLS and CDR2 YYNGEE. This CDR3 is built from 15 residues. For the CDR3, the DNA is TGTGCCAGCAGCGTTAGTGGGGCTAGCACAGATACGCAGTATTTT. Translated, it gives CASSVSGASTDTQYF.

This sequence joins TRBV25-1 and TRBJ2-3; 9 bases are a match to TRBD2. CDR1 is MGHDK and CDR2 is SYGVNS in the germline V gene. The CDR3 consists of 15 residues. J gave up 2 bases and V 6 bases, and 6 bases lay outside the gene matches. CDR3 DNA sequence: TGTGCCAGCAGCTCTAGCGGGACCCTCACAGATACGCAGTATTTT. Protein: CASSSSGTLTDTQYF.

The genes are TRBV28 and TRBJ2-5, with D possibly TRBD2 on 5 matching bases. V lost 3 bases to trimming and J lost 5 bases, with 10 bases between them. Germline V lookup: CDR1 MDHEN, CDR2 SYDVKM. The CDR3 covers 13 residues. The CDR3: CASSFIGIETQYF. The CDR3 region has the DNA TGTGCCAGCAGTTTTATCGGGATTGAGACCCAGTACTTC. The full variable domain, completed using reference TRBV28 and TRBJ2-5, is DVKVTQSSRYLVKRTGEKVFLECVQDMDHENMFWYRQDPGLGLRLIYFSYDVKMKEKGDIPEGYSVSREKKERFSLILESASTNQTSMYLCASSFIGIETQYFGPGTRLLVL.

The CDR3 is CASSRTSGTDTQYF. CDR3 nucleotides: TGTGCCAGCAGTCGGACTAGCGGCACAGATACGCAGTATTTT. V is TRBV27 and J is TRBJ2-3, with 9 bases matching TRBD2. This CDR3 has 14 residues. Germline CDR1 is MNHEY and CDR2 is SMNVEV (reference sequence). V gave up 5 bases and J gave up 1 base; unmatched junction bases: 1.

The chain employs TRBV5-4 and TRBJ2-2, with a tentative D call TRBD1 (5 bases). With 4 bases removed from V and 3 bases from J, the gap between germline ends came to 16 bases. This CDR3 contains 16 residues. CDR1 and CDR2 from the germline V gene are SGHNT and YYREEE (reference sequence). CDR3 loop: CASSPTAQSDTGELFF. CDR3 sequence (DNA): TGTGCCAGCAGCCCGACAGCCCAAAGTGACACCGGGGAGCTGTTTTTT.

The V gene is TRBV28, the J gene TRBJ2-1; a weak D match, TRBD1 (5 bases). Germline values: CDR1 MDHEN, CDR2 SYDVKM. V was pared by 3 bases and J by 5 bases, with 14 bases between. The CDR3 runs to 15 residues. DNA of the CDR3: TGTGCCAGCAGTTTGGACAACCCGTCTCACAATGAGCAGTTCTTC. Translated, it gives CASSLDNPSHNEQFF.

Here the CDR3 reads CASSQRREMETQYF. The CDR3, as DNA: TGTGCCAGCAGCCAAAGAAGGGAGATGGAGACCCAGTACTTC. The gene calls are TRBV16 and TRBJ2-5, with TRBD2 as a possible D gene (5 bases). The germline V gene encodes CDR1 KGHSY and CDR2 FQNENV. CDR3 size: 14 residues. V was cut by 2 bases and J by 5 bases, with 12 bases left in between.

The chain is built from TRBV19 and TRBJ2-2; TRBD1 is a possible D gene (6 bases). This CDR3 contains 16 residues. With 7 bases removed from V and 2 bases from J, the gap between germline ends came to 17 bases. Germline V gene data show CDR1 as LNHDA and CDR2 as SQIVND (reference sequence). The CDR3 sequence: CASNPAPGANTGELFF. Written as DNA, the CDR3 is TGTGCCAGTAACCCTGCGCCAGGGGCCAACACCGGGGAGCTGTTTTTT.

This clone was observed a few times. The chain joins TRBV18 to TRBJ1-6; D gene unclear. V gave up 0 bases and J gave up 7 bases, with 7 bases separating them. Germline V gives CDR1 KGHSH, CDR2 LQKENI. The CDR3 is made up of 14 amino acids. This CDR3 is CASSPPPANSPLHF. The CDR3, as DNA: TGTGCCAGCTCACCACCCCCCGCGAATTCACCCCTCCACTTT.

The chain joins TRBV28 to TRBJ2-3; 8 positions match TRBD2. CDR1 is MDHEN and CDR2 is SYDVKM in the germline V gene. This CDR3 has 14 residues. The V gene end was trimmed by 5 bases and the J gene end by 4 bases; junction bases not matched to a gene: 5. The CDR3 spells CASSEAGGSDTQYF. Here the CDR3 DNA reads TGTGCCAGCAGTGAGGCGGGGGGCTCAGATACGCAGTATTTT.

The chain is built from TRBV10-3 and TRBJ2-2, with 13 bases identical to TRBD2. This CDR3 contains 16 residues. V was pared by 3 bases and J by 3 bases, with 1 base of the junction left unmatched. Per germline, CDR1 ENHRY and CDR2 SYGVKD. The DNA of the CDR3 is TGTGCCATCAGTGATGGACTAGCGGGGGACACCGGGGAGCTGTTTTTT. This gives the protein CAISDGLAGDTGELFF.

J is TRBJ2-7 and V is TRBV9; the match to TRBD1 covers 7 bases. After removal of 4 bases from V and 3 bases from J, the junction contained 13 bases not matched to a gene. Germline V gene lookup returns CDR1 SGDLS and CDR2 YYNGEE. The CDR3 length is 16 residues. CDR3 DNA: TGTGCCAGCAGCCCCACATCCGGGACAGATATCTACGAGCAGTACTTC. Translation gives CASSPTSGTDIYEQYF.